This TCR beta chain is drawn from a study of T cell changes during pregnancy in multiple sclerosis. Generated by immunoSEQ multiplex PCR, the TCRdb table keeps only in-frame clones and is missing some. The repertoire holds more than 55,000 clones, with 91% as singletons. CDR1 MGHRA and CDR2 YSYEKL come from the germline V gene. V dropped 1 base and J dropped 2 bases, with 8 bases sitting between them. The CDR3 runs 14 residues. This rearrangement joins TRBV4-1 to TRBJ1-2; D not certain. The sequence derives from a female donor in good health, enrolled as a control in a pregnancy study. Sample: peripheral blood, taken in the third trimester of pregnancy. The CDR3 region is CASSQVRANYGYTF. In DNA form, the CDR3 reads TGCGCCAGCAGCCAAGTGAGGGCAAACTATGGCTACACCTTC.